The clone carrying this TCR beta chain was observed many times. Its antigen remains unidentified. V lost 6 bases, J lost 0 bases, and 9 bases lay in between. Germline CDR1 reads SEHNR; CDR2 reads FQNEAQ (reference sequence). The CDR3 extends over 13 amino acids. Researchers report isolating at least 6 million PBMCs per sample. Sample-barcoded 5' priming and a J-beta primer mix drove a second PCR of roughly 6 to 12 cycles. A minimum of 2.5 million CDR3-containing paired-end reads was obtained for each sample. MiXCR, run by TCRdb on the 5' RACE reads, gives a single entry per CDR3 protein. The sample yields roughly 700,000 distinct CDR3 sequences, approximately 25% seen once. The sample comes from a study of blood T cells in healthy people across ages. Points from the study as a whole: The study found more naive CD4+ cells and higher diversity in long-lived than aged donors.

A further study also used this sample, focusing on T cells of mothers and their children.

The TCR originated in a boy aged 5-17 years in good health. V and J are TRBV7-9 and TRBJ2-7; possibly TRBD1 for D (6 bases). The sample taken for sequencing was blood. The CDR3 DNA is TGTGCCAGCAGTCGGGACACCTCCTACGAGCAGTACTTC. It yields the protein CASSRDTSYEQYF.